One sample yielded the 13 T cell receptor beta chains listed below, sequenced in a study of spatial heterogeneity in lung cancer. Whole-study results and caveats: Tumoral mutation counts were tracked by counts of expanded intratumoral alpha and beta TCRs.

MiXCR, applied by TCRdb to the 5' RACE reads, yields one record per CDR3 protein. Of over 10,000 distinct CDR3 sequences listed, about 5% are singletons. Time point defined: sample taken at primary tumor resection. For these receptors, no antigen is known. The source material was lung tumor tissue, sampled at surgery. The receptors derive from a male donor with early-stage non-small cell lung cancer.

This clonotype was recorded many times. This chain joins TRBV7-8 and TRBJ2-7; TRBD2 aligns across 13 bases. Germline CDR1 and CDR2: SGHVS and FQNEAQ. The CDR3 extends over 15 amino acids. In nucleotides, the CDR3 is TGTGCCAGCAGCTGGACTAGCGGGAGCTCCCACGAGCAGTACGTC. Translated: CASSWTSGSSHEQYV.

In this sample, this clonotype turned up many times. The chain uses TRBV19 and TRBJ1-6; D unclear. This CDR3 spans 14 amino acids. V was trimmed by 3 bases and J by 7 bases, leaving 10 bases between them. CDR1 and CDR2 from the germline V gene are LNHDA and SQIVND (reference sequence). For the CDR3, the DNA is TGTGCCAGTAGTATCGGTAGGGAAAATTCACCCCTCCACTTT. Translated: CASSIGRENSPLHF.

This clonotype was detected ten times or more. V gene TRBV11-3 combines with J gene TRBJ2-1; D gene ambiguous. Germline V gene lookup returns CDR1 SGHNT and CDR2 YENEEA. Trimming removed 4 bases at V and 5 bases at J, with 9 bases between. This CDR3 has 13 residues. CDR3 sequence (DNA): TGTGCCAGCAGCTACCCGGCACACAATGAGCAGTTCTTC. This sequence encodes CASSYPAHNEQFF. The full variable domain, in which reference TRBV11-3 and TRBJ2-1 provide the parts outside the CDR3, is EAGVVQSPRYKIIEKKQPVAFWCNPISGHNTLYWYLQNLGQGPELLIRYENEEAVDDSQLPKDRFSAERLKGVDSTLKIQPAELGDSAVYLCASSYPAHNEQFFGPGTRLTVL.

This clonotype is large (0.1 to 1%) within its sample. The chain joins TRBV12-3 or TRBV12-4 to TRBJ2-1; D unresolved. CDR3 length equals 12 residues. The V end lost 6 bases, the J end lost 9 bases, and 12 bases lay between the germline ends. The CDR3 loop reads CASRLSSVEQFF. The CDR3, as DNA: TGTGCCAGCAGGCTATCATCGGTTGAGCAGTTCTTC.

This clonotype is labeled medium-sized (0.01 to 0.1%). The chain links TRBV7-3 to TRBJ2-1; D ambiguous. Germline values: CDR1 SGHTA, CDR2 FQGTGA. The CDR3 contains 12 residues. The V gene lost 6 bases and the J gene lost 4 bases, with 7 bases spanning the gap. The CDR3 coding sequence is TGTGCCAGCAGTCGTACGTACAATGAGCAGTTCTTC. Translating it yields CASSRTYNEQFF. Based on the CDR3 plus reference TRBV7-3 and TRBJ2-1, the full variable domain is GAGVSQTPSNKVTEKGKYVELRCDPISGHTALYWYRQSLGQGPEFLIYFQGTGAADDSGLPNDRFFAVRPEGSVSTLKIQRTERGDSAVYLCASSRTYNEQFFGPGTRLTVL.

This clonotype was seen repeatedly, ten times or more. The chain carries TRBV7-9 and TRBJ2-1; D is possibly TRBD1 or TRBD2 (5 bases each). V was trimmed by 8 bases and J by 8 bases, leaving 19 bases between them. This CDR3 comprises 14 residues. Germline lookup yields CDR1 SEHNR and CDR2 FQNEAQ (reference sequence). CDR3: CASVRDQATDEQFF. The CDR3 coding sequence is TGTGCCAGCGTGAGGGACCAAGCTACCGATGAGCAGTTCTTC.

The table lists this clonotype with many counts. The chain links TRBV20-1 to TRBJ2-7; no firm D call. The CDR3 runs to 12 residues. Germline CDR1 reads DFQATT; CDR2 reads SNEGSKA (reference sequence). V gave up 1 base and J gave up 2 bases, with 6 bases separating them. The CDR3 is CSARAQAYEQYF. CDR3 sequence (DNA): TGCAGTGCTAGAGCGCAGGCCTACGAGCAGTACTTC.

This clonotype was seen many times. The J gene is TRBJ2-7, the V gene TRBV5-6, with 10 bases matching TRBD1. This CDR3 region has 16 residues. The germline gives CDR1 SGHDT, CDR2 YYEEEE. V trimming: 2 bases; J trimming: 5 bases; junction bases outside the gene matches: 10. The CDR3 is CASSFRNRTGGHEQYV. The CDR3 DNA sequence: TGTGCCAGCAGCTTTAGAAATCGGACAGGGGGTCACGAGCAGTACGTC.

This clonotype was seen many times. The chain uses TRBV7-2 and TRBJ1-2; no definite D call. The V end lost 0 bases, the J end lost 0 bases, and 11 bases lay between the germline ends. The CDR3 contains 16 residues. The germline CDR1 and CDR2 sequences are SGHTA and FQGNSA. The CDR3 bases are TGTGCCAGCAGCTTAGCGGCGGCGGGAACTAACTATGGCTACACCTTC. Translated: CASSLAAAGTNYGYTF.

This clonotype was seen many times. V gene TRBV6-2 or TRBV6-3 combines with J gene TRBJ2-7; D possibly corresponds to TRBD2 (6 bases). Per the germline V gene, CDR1 is MNHEY and CDR2 is SVGEGT. CDR3 length equals 15 residues. Trimming pared 0 bases from V and 3 bases from J, leaving 12 bases between. CDR3 region: CASSYSIPEGYEQYF. The CDR3 DNA reads TGTGCCAGCAGTTACTCGATACCGGAGGGCTACGAGCAGTACTTC.

In this sample, this clonotype turned up many times. CDR3: CASSLRQNTEAFF. The CDR3 region has the DNA TGTGCCAGCAGCTTACGACAGAACACTGAAGCTTTCTTT. V is TRBV7-2 and J is TRBJ1-1; D is uncertain. This CDR3 has 13 amino acids. The V gene's germline CDR1 is SGHTA and CDR2 FQGNSA. V dropped 2 bases and J dropped 1 base, with 5 bases sitting between them. Together with reference TRBV7-2 and TRBJ1-1, the CDR3 gives the full variable domain: GAGVSQSPSNKVTEKGKDVELRCDPISGHTALYWYRQSLGQGLEFLIYFQGNSAPDKSGLPSDRFSAERTGGSVSTLTIQRTQQEDSAVYLCASSLRQNTEAFFGQGTRLTVV.

This clonotype has a count of ten or more. This chain uses TRBV24-1 with TRBJ2-5; D perhaps matches TRBD1 (6 bases). There are 14 residues in the CDR3. CDR1 KGHDR and CDR2 SFDVKD come from the germline V gene. The V end lost 4 bases, the J end lost 1 base, and 9 bases lay between the germline ends. CDR3 sequence: CATSDRDIQETQYF. CDR3 sequence (DNA): TGTGCCACCAGTGACCGGGACATCCAAGAGACCCAGTACTTC.

This clonotype was recorded at least ten times. The chain uses TRBV28 and TRBJ2-3; 10 nucleotides match TRBD2. This CDR3 has 15 residues. The germline V gene has CDR1 MDHEN and CDR2 SYDVKM. V shed 4 bases and J 5 bases; nucleotides not matched to a gene: 6. CDR3 in amino acids: CASSSKREGLDTQYF. The CDR3 DNA reads as TGTGCCAGCAGTTCTAAGCGGGAGGGCCTAGATACGCAGTATTTT.